This is a list of T cell receptor beta chains from one sample in a study of CD8 T cells in Susac syndrome. Via MiXCR, TCRdb re-called the immunoSEQ multiplex PCR reads, giving one row per CDR3 protein. Here the sample spans roughly 200,000 distinct CDR3 sequences, around 94% being singletons. The sequenced material came from CD4+ T cells from PBMCs. The receptors derive from a human donor with Susac syndrome. The CDR3 runs from the conserved cysteine through the conserved F or W. D genes are given only for firm matches. Only some rows state a clone size, as once, few, many or a class for expanded clones.

clone_size	d_call	v_call	j_call	cdr3_aa	cdr3_nt
-	TRBD2	TRBV20-1	TRBJ2-3	CSAKKAGGPGDTQYF	TGCAGTGCTAAGAAGGCGGGAGGGCCAGGAGATACGCAGTATTTT
few	TRBD1	TRBV4-1	TRBJ1-1	CASSQDRDRETEAFF	TGCGCCAGCAGCCAAGACCGGGACAGGGAGACTGAAGCTTTCTTT
-	TRBD1	TRBV29-1	TRBJ2-7	CSVTDRGSSLEQYF	TGCAGCGTTACAGACAGGGGTTCCTCCCTCGAGCAGTACTTC
-	TRBD2	TRBV20-1	TRBJ2-5	CSASYQPGLAGVGFQETQYF	TGCAGTGCTTCCTATCAACCGGGACTAGCGGGAGTTGGGTTTCAAGAGACCCAGTACTTC
-	-	TRBV20-1	TRBJ2-4	CSASTAPQNIQYF	TGCAGTGCTTCGACAGCCCCCCAAAACATTCAGTACTTC
-	-	TRBV5-1	TRBJ1-1	CASSLRRGADTEAFF	TGCGCCAGCAGCCTTAGGAGGGGGGCGGACACTGAAGCTTTCTTT
-	-	TRBV5-1	TRBJ2-2	CASSLDNGNTGELFF	TGCGCCAGCAGCTTGGATAACGGGAACACCGGGGAGCTGTTTTTT
-	TRBD2	TRBV30	TRBJ2-7	CAWRGGRDMEQYF	TGTGCCTGGAGGGGGGGGAGGGATATGGAGCAGTACTTC
-	TRBD1	TRBV28	TRBJ1-1	CASSFRTGFEAFF	TGTGCCAGCAGTTTCCGGACAGGGTTTGAAGCTTTCTTT
-	TRBD2	TRBV7-2	TRBJ2-3	CASSPGLAGGADTQYF	TGTGCCAGCAGCCCCGGACTAGCGGGAGGGGCAGATACGCAGTATTTT
-	-	TRBV30	TRBJ2-1	CAWESSHNEQFF	TGTGCCTGGGAAAGCTCCCACAATGAGCAGTTCTTC
-	-	TRBV20-1	TRBJ2-1	CSATPQGNSYNEQFF	TGCAGTGCCACTCCTCAGGGGAATTCCTACAATGAGCAGTTCTTC
-	TRBD2	TRBV28	TRBJ2-1	CASSVAGDEQFF	TGTGCCAGCAGCGTAGCGGGAGATGAGCAGTTCTTC
-	-	TRBV29-1	TRBJ2-3	CSVEITGVDTQYF	TGCAGCGTTGAAATTACGGGGGTCGATACGCAGTATTTT
-	TRBD2	TRBV7-2	TRBJ2-1	CASSSPFSGIGNEQFF	TGTGCCAGCAGCTCCCCTTTTAGCGGGATTGGCAATGAGCAGTTCTTC
few	TRBD2	TRBV7-8	TRBJ2-7	CASGLAGGYEQYF	TGTGCCAGCGGGCTCGCGGGAGGTTACGAGCAGTACTTC
-	-	TRBV6-5	TRBJ1-2	CATSRGAGGYTF	TGTGCCACCTCCCGGGGAGCAGGTGGCTACACCTTC
-	-	TRBV3-1	TRBJ2-3	CASSQDQGGTQYF	TGTGCCAGCAGCCAAGACCAGGGAGGTACGCAGTATTTT
once	-	TRBV5-5	TRBJ2-1	CASSLGGGSRGEEQFF	TGTGCCAGCAGCTTGGGGGGCGGATCGAGAGGTGAGGAGCAGTTCTTC
-	-	TRBV25-1	TRBJ2-1	CASSDPKRAERLNEQFF	TGTGCCAGCAGTGACCCCAAGCGGGCAGAGCGTCTCAATGAGCAGTTCTTC
once	TRBD1	TRBV18	TRBJ2-7	CASSPAQGAPYEQYF	TGTGCCAGCTCACCTGCACAGGGGGCACCCTACGAGCAGTACTTC
-	-	TRBV4-3	TRBJ2-1	CASSQDSVSDSPLNEQFF	TGCGCCAGCAGCCAAGATAGCGTGTCGGACTCGCCGCTGAATGAGCAGTTCTTC
once	TRBD1	TRBV4-1	TRBJ1-5	CASSQADRASNQPQHF	TGCGCCAGCAGCCAAGCGGACAGGGCTAGCAATCAGCCCCAGCATTTT
-	-	TRBV7-2	TRBJ2-1	CASSLTGTYNEQFF	TGTGCCAGCAGCTTAACGGGCACATACAATGAGCAGTTCTTC
once	TRBD2	TRBV27	TRBJ2-5	CASSTYSGGALQETQYF	TGTGCCAGCAGTACTTATAGCGGGGGGGCGTTGCAAGAGACCCAGTACTTC
-	-	TRBV18	TRBJ2-5	CASSPPRGETQYF	TGTGCCAGCTCACCCCCCCGAGGAGAGACCCAGTACTTC
-	TRBD2	TRBV20-1	TRBJ2-3	CSAKETLADTQYF	TGCAGTGCTAAAGAGACACTAGCGGATACGCAGTATTTT
-	TRBD1	TRBV3-1	TRBJ2-5	CASSQDRATETQYF	TGTGCCAGCAGCCAGGACAGGGCTACGGAGACCCAGTACTTC
once	-	TRBV5-1	TRBJ2-1	CASSRGGDAEGPGEQFF	TGCGCCAGCAGCCGTGGGGGTGACGCCGAAGGGCCCGGTGAGCAGTTCTTC
-	TRBD2	TRBV20-1	TRBJ2-3	CSAPVGGGATDTQYF	TGCAGTGCCCCCGTCGGCGGGGGGGCCACAGATACGCAGTATTTT
-	-	TRBV4-1	TRBJ2-5	CASSTTSTGETQYF	TGCGCCAGCAGCACAACCTCCACAGGGGAGACCCAGTACTTC
-	-	TRBV5-1	TRBJ1-2	CASSLSGLGDGYTF	TGCGCCAGCAGCTTGTCAGGATTAGGCGACGGCTACACCTTC
-	TRBD2	TRBV28	TRBJ2-2	CASSKSGRANTGELFF	TGTGCCAGCAGCAAAAGCGGGAGGGCGAACACCGGGGAGCTGTTTTTT
-	TRBD2	TRBV30	TRBJ2-1	CAWGLAGGNEQFF	TGTGCCTGGGGGCTAGCGGGAGGCAATGAGCAGTTCTTC